This T cell receptor beta chain was profiled in a study of blood T cells in healthy people across ages. The CDR3 has 13 amino acids. Trimming pared 6 bases from V and 9 bases from J, leaving 18 bases between. The germline V gene encodes CDR1 DFQATT and CDR2 SNEGSKA (reference sequence). Healthy Caucasian individuals from Russia aged 6 to 90 served as donors. Researchers collected approximately 9.5 milliliters of peripheral blood from every single donor. Together with a sample-barcoded 5' primer, a J-beta primer mix was included in a second PCR lasting about 6 to 11 cycles. Each sample provided no less than 3 million CDR3-containing paired-end reads. TCRdb re-called the 5' RACE reads through MiXCR, storing one row per CDR3 protein. The repertoire has around 750,000 distinct CDR3 sequences, 50% to 65% of them found once; the top ten carry roughly 37%.

The rearrangement links TRBV20-1 to TRBJ2-1; D gene ambiguous. The sequence derives from a man older than 75 in good health. The source material was blood. This CDR3 is CSAAQTVFGEQFF. CDR3 DNA sequence: TGCAGTGCCGCGCAAACAGTATTCGGTGAGCAGTTCTTC.